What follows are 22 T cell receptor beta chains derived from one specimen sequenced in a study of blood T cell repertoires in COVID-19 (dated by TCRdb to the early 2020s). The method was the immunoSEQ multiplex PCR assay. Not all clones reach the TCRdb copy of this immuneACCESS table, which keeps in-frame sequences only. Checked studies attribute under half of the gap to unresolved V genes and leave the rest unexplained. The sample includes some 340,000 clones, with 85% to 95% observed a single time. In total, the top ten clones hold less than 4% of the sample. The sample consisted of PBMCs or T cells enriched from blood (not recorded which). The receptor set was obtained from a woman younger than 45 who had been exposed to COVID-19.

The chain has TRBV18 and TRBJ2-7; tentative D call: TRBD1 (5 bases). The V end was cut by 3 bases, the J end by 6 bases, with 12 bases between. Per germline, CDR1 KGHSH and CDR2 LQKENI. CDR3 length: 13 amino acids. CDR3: CASSPISGSEQYF. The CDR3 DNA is TGTGCCAGCTCACCGATCTCAGGGTCCGAGCAGTACTTC.

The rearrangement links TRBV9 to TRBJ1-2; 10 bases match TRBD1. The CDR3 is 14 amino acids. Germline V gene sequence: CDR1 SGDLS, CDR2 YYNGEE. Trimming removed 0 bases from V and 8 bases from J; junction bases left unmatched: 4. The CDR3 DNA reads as TGTGCCAGCAGCGTAGGACAGGGGGCGCGAGGCTACACCTTC. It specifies CASSVGQGARGYTF.

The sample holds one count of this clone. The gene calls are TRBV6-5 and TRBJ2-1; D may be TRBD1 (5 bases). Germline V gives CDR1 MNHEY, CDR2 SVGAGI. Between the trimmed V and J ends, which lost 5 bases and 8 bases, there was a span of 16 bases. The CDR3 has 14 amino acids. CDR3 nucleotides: TGTGCCAGCAGTCCCTCCACATGGGGCGATGAGCAGTTCTTC. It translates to CASSPSTWGDEQFF.

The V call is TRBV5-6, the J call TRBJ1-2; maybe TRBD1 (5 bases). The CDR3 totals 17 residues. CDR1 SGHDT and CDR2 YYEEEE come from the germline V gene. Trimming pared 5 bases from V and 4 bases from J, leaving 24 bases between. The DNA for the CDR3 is TGTGCCAGCAGTTGGGGAACTACAGGCTCCTGGGGCTATGGCTACACCTTC. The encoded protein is CASSWGTTGSWGYGYTF.

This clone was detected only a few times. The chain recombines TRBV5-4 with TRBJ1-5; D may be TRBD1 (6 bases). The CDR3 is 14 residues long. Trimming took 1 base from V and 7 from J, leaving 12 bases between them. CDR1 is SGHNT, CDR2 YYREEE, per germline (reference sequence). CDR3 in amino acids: CASSLSGEGQPQHF. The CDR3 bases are TGTGCCAGCAGCTTGTCAGGGGAAGGGCAGCCCCAGCATTTT. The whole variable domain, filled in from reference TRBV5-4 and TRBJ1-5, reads ETGVTQSPTHLIKTRGQQVTLRCSSQSGHNTVSWYQQALGQGPQFIFQYYREEENGRGNFPPRFSGLQFPNYSSELNVNALELDDSALYLCASSLSGEGQPQHFGDGTRLSIL.

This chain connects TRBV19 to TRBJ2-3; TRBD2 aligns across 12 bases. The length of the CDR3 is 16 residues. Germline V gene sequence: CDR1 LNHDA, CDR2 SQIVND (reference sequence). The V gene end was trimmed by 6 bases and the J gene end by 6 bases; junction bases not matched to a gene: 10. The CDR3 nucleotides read TGTGCCAGTAGCCACCCCGGGACTAGCGGGCCGGATACGCAGTATTTT. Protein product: CASSHPGTSGPDTQYF. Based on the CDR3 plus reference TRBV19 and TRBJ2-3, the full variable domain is DGGITQSPKYLFRKEGQNVTLSCEQNLNHDAMYWYRQDPGQGLRLIYYSQIVNDFQKGDIAEGYSVSREKKESFPLTVTSAQKNPTAFYLCASSHPGTSGPDTQYFGPGTRLTVL.

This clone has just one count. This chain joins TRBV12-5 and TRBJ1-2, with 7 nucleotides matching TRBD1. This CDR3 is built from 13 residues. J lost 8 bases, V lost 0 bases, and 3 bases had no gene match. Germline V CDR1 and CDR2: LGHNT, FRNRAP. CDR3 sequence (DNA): TGTGCTAGTGGTTTGGTAGGGGGACAGGGCTACACCTTC. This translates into CASGLVGGQGYTF.

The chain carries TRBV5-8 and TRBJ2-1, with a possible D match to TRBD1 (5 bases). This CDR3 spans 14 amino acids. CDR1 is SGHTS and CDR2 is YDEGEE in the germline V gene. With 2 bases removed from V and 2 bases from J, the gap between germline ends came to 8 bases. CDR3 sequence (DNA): TGTGCCAGCAGCTTTAGGACACCCTACAATGAGCAGTTCTTC. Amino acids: CASSFRTPYNEQFF.

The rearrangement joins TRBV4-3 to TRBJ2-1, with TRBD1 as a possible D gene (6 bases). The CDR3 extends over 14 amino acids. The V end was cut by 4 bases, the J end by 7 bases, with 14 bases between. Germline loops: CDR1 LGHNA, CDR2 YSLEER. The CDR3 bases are TGCGCCAGCAGCCGCGACAGGTTGGGGAATGAGCAGTTCTTC. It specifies CASSRDRLGNEQFF.

The CDR3 spells CASSLASGAYEQYF. Here the CDR3 DNA reads TGTGCCAGCTCGTTGGCGTCGGGAGCCTACGAGCAGTACTTC. The rearrangement uses TRBV6-5 and TRBJ2-7; D perhaps matches TRBD2 (6 bases). This CDR3 has 14 residues. V dropped 8 bases and J dropped 2 bases, with 16 bases sitting between them. CDR1 and CDR2 from the germline V gene are MNHEY and SVGAGI.

The CDR3 spells CASSPRTLTNYGYTF. In DNA, the CDR3 is TGTGCCAGCAGCCCTAGGACACTTACTAACTATGGCTACACCTTC. J is TRBJ1-2 and V is TRBV6-6; weak D call: TRBD1 (5 bases). Deletions cut 6 bases from V and 0 bases from J, with 14 bases between. This CDR3 is 15 amino acids long. Germline V lookup: CDR1 MNHNY, CDR2 SVGAGI (reference sequence).

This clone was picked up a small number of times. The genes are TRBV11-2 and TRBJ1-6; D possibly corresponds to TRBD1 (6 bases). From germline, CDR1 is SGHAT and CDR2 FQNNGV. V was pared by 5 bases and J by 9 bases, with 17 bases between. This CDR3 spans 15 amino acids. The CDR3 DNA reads TGTGCCAGCAGCCCGAGACAGGTCGATGTTTCACCCCTCCACTTT. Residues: CASSPRQVDVSPLHF.

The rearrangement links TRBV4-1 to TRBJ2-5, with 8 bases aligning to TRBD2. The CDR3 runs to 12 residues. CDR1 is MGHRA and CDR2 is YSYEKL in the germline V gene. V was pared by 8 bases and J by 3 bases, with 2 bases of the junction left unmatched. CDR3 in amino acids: CASRGGEETQYF. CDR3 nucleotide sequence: TGCGCCAGCCGGGGGGGGGAAGAGACCCAGTACTTC.

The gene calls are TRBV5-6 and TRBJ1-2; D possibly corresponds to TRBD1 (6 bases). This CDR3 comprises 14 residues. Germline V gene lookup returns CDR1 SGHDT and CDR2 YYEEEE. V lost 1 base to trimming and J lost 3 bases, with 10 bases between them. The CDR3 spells CASSLQGLDYGYTF. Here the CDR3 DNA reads TGTGCCAGCAGCTTGCAGGGGTTGGACTATGGCTACACCTTC.

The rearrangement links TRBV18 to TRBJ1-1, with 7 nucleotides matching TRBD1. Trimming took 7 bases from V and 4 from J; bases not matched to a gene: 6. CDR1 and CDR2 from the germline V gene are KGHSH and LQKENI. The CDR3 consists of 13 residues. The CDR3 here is CASWGQSVTEAFF. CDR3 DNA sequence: TGTGCCAGCTGGGGACAGTCTGTCACTGAAGCTTTCTTT. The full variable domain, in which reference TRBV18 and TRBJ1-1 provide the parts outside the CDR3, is NAGVMQNPRHLVRRRGQEARLRCSPMKGHSHVYWYRQLPEEGLKFMVYLQKENIIDESGMPKERFSAEFPKEGPSILRIQQVVRGDSAAYFCASWGQSVTEAFFGQGTRLTVV.

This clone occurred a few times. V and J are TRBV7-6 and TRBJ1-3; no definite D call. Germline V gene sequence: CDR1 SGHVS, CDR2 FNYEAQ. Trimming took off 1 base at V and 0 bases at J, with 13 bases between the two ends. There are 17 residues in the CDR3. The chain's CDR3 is CASSLERNTRSGNTIYF. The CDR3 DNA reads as TGTGCCAGCAGCTTAGAGCGTAACACGCGCTCTGGAAACACCATATATTTT.

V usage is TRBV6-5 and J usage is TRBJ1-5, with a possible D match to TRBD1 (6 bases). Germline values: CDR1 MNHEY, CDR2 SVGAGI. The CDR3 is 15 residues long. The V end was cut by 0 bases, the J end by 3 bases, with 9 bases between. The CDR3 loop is CASSYSTGSNQPQHF. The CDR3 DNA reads TGTGCCAGCAGTTACTCGACAGGTTCCAATCAGCCCCAGCATTTT.

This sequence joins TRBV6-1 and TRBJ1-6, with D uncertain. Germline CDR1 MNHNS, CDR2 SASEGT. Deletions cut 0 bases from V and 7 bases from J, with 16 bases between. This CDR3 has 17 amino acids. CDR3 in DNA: TGTGCCAGCAGTGAAGCGCGGTGGGTCTCAGCCAATTCACCCCTCCACTTT. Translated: CASSEARWVSANSPLHF.

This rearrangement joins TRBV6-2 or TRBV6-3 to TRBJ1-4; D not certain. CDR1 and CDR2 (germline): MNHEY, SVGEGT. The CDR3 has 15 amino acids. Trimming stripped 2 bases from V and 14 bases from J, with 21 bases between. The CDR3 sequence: CASSYEGIPPPRLFF. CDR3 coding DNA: TGTGCCAGCAGTTACGAAGGAATCCCCCCACCTAGGCTGTTTTTT.

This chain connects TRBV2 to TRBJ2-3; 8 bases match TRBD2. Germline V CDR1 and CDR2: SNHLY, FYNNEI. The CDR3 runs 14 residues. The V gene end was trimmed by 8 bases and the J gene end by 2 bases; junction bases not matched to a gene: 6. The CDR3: CASGLAGPTDTQYF. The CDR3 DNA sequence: TGTGCCAGCGGGTTAGCGGGGCCCACAGATACGCAGTATTTT.

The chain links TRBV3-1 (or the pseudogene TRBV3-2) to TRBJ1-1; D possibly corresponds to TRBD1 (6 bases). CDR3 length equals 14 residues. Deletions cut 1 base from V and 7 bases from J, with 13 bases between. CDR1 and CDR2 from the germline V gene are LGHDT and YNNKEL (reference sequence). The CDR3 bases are TGTGCCAGCAGCCAAGTAGCCAGGGGCCTTGAAGCTTTCTTT. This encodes CASSQVARGLEAFF.

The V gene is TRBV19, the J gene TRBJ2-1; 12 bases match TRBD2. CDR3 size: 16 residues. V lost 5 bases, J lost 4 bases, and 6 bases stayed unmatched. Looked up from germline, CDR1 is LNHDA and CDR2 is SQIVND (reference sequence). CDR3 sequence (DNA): TGTGCCAGTAGTGTTCGGACTAGCGGGGCTTACAATGAGCAGTTCTTC. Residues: CASSVRTSGAYNEQFF.